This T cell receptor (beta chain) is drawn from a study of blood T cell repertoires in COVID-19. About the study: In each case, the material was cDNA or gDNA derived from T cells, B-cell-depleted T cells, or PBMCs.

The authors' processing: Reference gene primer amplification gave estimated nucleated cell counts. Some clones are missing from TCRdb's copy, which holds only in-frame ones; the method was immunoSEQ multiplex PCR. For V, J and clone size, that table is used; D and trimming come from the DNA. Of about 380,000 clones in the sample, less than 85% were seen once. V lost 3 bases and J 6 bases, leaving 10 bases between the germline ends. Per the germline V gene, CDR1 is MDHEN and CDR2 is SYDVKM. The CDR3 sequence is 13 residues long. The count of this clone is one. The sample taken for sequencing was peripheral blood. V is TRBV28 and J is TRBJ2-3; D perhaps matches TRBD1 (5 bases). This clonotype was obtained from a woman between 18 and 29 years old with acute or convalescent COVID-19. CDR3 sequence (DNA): TGTGCCAGCAGTTTCCAGGGCGTGGATACGCAGTATTTT. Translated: CASSFQGVDTQYF.